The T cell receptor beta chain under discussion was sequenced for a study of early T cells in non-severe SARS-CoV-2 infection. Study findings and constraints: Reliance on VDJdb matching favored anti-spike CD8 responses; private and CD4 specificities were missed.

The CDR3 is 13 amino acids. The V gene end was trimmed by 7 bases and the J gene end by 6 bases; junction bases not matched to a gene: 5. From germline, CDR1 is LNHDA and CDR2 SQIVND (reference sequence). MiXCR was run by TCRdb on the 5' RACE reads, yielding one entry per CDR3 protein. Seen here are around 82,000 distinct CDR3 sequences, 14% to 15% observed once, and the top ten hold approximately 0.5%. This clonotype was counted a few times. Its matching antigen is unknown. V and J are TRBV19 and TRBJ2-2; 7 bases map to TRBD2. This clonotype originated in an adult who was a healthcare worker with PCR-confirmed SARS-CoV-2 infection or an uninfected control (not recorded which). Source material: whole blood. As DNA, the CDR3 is TGTGCCAGTAACACGGGAGGTCCCGGGGAGCTGTTTTTT. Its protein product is CASNTGGPGELFF.